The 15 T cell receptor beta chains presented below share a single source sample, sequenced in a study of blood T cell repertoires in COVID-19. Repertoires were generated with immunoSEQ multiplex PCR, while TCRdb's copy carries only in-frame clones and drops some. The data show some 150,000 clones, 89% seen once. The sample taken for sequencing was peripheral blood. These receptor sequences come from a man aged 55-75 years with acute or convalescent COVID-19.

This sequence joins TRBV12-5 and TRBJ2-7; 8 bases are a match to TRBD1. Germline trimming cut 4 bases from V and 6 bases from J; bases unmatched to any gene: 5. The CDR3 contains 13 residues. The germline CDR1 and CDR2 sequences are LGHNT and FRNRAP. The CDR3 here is CASGWTGKAEQYF. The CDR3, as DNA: TGTGCTAGTGGTTGGACAGGGAAAGCCGAGCAGTACTTC.

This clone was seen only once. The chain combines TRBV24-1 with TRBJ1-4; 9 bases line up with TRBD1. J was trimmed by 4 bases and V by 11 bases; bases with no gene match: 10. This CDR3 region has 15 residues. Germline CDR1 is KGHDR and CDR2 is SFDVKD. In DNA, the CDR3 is TGTGCCATAAGATCCGACAGGGGGGGTAATGAAAAACTGTTTTTT. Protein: CAIRSDRGGNEKLFF.

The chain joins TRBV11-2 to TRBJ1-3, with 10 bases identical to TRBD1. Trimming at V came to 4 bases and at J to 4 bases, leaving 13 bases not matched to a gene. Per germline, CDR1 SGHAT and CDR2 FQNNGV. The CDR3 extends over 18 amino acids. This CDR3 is CASSSTTTGTGVGNTIYF. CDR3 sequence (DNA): TGTGCCAGCAGCTCAACGACTACCGGGACAGGGGTAGGAAACACCATATATTTT.

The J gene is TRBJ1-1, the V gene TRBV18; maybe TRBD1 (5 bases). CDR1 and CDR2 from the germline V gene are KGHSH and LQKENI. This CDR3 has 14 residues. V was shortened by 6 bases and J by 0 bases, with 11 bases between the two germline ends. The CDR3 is CASSRESVNTEAFF. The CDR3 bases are TGTGCCAGCTCCAGGGAATCAGTGAACACTGAAGCTTTCTTT.

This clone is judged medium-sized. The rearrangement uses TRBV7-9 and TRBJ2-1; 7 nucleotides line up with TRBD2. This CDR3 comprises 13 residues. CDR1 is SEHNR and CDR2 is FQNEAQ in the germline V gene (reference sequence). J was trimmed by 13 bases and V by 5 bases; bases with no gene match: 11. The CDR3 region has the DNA TGTGCCAGCAGCACACCGAGGGACTATACTCAGTTCTTC. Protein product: CASSTPRDYTQFF.

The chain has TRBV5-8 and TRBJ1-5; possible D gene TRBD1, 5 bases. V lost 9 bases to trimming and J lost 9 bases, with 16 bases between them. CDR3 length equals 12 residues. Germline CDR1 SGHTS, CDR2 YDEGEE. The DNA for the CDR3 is TGTGCCACACAGCGTCGCCAGGGGCCCCAGCATTTT. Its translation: CATQRRQGPQHF. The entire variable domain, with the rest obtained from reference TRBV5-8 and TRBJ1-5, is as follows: EAGVTQSPTHLIKTRGQQATLRCSPISGHTSVYWYQQALGLGLQFLLWYDEGEERNRGNFPPRFSGRQFPNYSSELNVNALELEDSALYLCATQRRQGPQHFGDGTRLSIL.

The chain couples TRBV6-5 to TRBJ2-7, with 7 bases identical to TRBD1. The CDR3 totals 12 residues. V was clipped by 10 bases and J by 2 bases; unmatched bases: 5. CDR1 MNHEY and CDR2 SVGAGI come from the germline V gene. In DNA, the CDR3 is TGTGCCACCTCGGGACAGCCCTACGAGCAGTACTTC. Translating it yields CATSGQPYEQYF.

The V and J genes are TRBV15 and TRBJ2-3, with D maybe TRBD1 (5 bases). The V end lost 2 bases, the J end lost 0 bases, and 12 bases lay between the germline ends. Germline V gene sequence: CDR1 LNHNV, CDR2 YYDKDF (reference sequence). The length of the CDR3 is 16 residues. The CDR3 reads CATSRIIGESTDTQYF. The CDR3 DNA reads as TGTGCCACCAGCAGAATAATAGGGGAAAGCACAGATACGCAGTATTTT. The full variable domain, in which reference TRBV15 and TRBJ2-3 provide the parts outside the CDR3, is DAMVIQNPRYQVTQFGKPVTLSCSQTLNHNVMYWYQQKSSQAPKLLFHYYDKDFNNEADTPDNFQSRRPNTSFCFLDIRSPGLGDTAMYLCATSRIIGESTDTQYFGPGTRLTVL.

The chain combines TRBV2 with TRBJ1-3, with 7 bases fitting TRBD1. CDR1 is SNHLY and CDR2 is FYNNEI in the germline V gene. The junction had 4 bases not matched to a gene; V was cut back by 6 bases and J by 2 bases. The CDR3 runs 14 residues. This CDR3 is CASRGQTAGNTIYF. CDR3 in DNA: TGTGCCAGCAGGGGACAGACTGCTGGAAACACCATATATTTT.

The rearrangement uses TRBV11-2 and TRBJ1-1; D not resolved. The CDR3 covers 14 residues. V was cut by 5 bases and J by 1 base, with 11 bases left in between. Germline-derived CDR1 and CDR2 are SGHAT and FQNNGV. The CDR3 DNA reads TGTGCCAGCAGCAATACAGTCGGGAACACTGAAGCTTTCTTT. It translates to CASSNTVGNTEAFF.

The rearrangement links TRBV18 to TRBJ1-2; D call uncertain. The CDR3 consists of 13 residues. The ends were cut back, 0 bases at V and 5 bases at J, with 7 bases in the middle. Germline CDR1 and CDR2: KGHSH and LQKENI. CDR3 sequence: CASSPPSVYGYTF. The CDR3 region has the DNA TGTGCCAGCTCACCACCGTCAGTATATGGCTACACCTTC.

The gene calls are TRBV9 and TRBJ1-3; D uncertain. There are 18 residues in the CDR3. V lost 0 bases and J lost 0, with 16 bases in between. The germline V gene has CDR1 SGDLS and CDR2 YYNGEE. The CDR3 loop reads CASSVGLGEFGSGNTIYF. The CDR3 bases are TGTGCCAGCAGCGTAGGCTTAGGAGAATTCGGCTCTGGAAACACCATATATTTT. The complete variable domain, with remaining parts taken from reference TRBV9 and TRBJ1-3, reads DSGVTQTPKHLITATGQRVTLRCSPRSGDLSVYWYQQSLDQGLQFLIQYYNGEERAKGNILERFSAQQFPDLHSELNLSSLELGDSALYFCASSVGLGEFGSGNTIYFGEGSWLTVV.

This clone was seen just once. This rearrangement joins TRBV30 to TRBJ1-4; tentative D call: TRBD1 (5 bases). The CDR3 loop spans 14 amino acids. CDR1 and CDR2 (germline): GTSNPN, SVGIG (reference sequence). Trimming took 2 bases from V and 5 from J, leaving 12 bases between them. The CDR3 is CAWSRQGANEKLFF. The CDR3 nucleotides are TGTGCCTGGAGTCGCCAGGGCGCGAATGAAAAACTGTTTTTT.

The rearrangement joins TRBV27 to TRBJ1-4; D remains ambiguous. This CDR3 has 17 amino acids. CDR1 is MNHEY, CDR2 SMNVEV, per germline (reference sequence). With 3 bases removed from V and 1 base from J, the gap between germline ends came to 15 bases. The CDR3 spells CASSFRSTQLTNEKLFF. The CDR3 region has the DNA TGTGCCAGCAGTTTTAGGAGCACTCAGTTAACTAATGAAAAACTGTTTTTT.

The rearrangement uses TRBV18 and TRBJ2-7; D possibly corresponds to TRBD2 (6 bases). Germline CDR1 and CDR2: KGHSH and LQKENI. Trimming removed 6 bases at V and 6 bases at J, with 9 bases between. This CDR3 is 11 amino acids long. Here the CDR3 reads CASSAGSEQYF. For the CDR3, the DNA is TGTGCCAGCTCGGCGGGGTCCGAGCAGTACTTC.